Here is one T cell receptor (beta chain) with its context. The sample belongs to a study of control samples from healthy donors and cancer patients. TCRdb keeps only in-frame clones here, not all; method: immunoSEQ multiplex PCR. The table lists about 120,000 clones, 93% of them singletons. The V end was cut by 7 bases, the J end by 3 bases, with 7 bases between. Per germline, CDR1 LNHDA and CDR2 SQIVND (reference sequence). This CDR3 is 12 amino acids long. The sequencing input was blood. The TCR was taken from a man aged 30-40 years in good health. The chain couples TRBV19 to TRBJ1-5; D is unclear. DNA for the CDR3: TGTGCCAGTACCCGGGCCAATCAGCCCCAGCATTTT. Amino acid sequence: CASTRANQPQHF.